This is a list of T cell receptor beta chains from one sample in a study of OX40 agonist ivuxolimab in advanced cancers. Clones were sequenced by immunoSEQ multiplex PCR, and TCRdb holds only the in-frame ones, with some missing. The table records about 79,000 clones, 75% to 95% of them present only once. Sequenced here: CD4+ or CD8+ T cells sorted from blood, sampled in a trial of the OX40 agonist ivuxolimab. The receptors come from an adult with an advanced solid tumor such as melanoma, head and neck, liver or kidney cancer. The CDR3 runs from the conserved cysteine through the conserved F or W. A D gene is named only where the DNA matches it firmly. The size entry is marked missing in some rows and otherwise reads once, few, many or a size class.

NA TRBJ2-7 15 NA TRBV11-1 TGTGCCAGCAGCCCCCAGGGGACGGGTGGCTACGAGCAGTACTTC CASSPQGTGGYEQYF
NA TRBJ2-7 12 NA TRBV28 TGTGCCAGCAGTTTAATTGCCTACGAGCAGTACTTC CASSLIAYEQYF
NA TRBJ2-1 17 TRBD2 TRBV9 TGTGCCAGCAGCGTCGGGACTAGCGGGAGTGCCTACAATGAGCAGTTCTTC CASSVGTSGSAYNEQFF
once TRBJ1-3 13 NA TRBV2 TGTGCCAGCAGACAGGGCTCTGGAAACACCATATATTTT CASRQGSGNTIYF
NA TRBJ2-7 14 NA TRBV9 TGTGCCAGCAGCGTGGGACGCCTTGGGGGGGAGCAGTACTTC CASSVGRLGGEQYF
NA TRBJ2-1 14 NA TRBV6-6 TGTGCCAGCAGTTACCCGGTCGGTACCAATGAGCAGTTCTTC CASSYPVGTNEQFF
NA TRBJ2-5 13 NA TRBV4-2 TGTGCCAGCAGCCAAGGTGGGTCTGAGACCCAGTACTTC CASSQGGSETQYF
NA TRBJ2-7 16 NA TRBV4-1 TGCGCCAGCAGCCAAGGGTTAATAGGGGCCTCCTACGAGCAGTACTTC CASSQGLIGASYEQYF
few TRBJ1-4 15 TRBD1 TRBV10-3 TGTGCCATCAGTGAGACCGGGACAGGGGGTGAAAAACTGTTTTTT CAISETGTGGEKLFF
NA TRBJ1-1 15 NA TRBV5-4 TGTGCCAGCAGCTTGGCGCGGGGTATGAACACTGAAGCTTTCTTT CASSLARGMNTEAFF
NA TRBJ2-7 15 NA TRBV28 TGTGCCAGCAGCGCCCCTCGAGGGAGTGCCTACGAGCAGTACTTC CASSAPRGSAYEQYF
NA TRBJ2-7 15 TRBD2 TRBV5-1 TGCGCCAGCAGCTTGGAGGCTAGCGGGACCTACGAGCAGTACTTC CASSLEASGTYEQYF
NA TRBJ1-5 15 TRBD1 TRBV6-5 TGTGCCAGCAGCCGACAGGGGAGTCCGAATCAGCCCCAGCATTTT CASSRQGSPNQPQHF
few TRBJ1-4 17 TRBD1 TRBV18 TGTGCCAGCTCACCACCGACCGGACAGGGCCAGAATGAAAAACTGTTTTTT CASSPPTGQGQNEKLFF
NA TRBJ2-3 13 NA TRBV6-1 TGTGCCAGCAGTGGCCTGGGGCGGGACACGCAGTATTTT CASSGLGRDTQYF
NA TRBJ1-1 15 NA TRBV5-6 TGTGCCAGCAGCTTTAGGTCGGCAGCGAACACTGAAGCTTTCTTT CASSFRSAANTEAFF
NA TRBJ2-5 14 TRBD2 TRBV11-3 TGTGCCAGCAGCTTTAGCGGGAGCCCAGAGACCCAGTACTTC CASSFSGSPETQYF
NA TRBJ2-1 15 NA TRBV14 TGTGCCAGCAGCAGGGCGGCGGTCCCCTACAATGAGCAGTTCTTC CASSRAAVPYNEQFF
NA TRBJ2-5 14 NA TRBV10-2 TGCGCCAGCAGTGCCCTGGACTACAAAGAGACCCAGTACTTC CASSALDYKETQYF
few TRBJ1-2 9 NA TRBV29-1 TGCAGCGTTGAGTTCGGCTACACCTTC CSVEFGYTF
NA TRBJ2-7 17 TRBD2 TRBV10-3 TGTGCCATCAGTGAGTCTCGACTAGCGGGAGTCGCCCACGAGCAGTACTTC CAISESRLAGVAHEQYF
NA TRBJ1-4 15 TRBD1 TRBV7-6 TGTGCCAGCAGCTCGGGACAGGGTGCTCGGGAAAAACTGTTTTTT CASSSGQGAREKLFF
NA TRBJ2-7 18 NA TRBV18 TGTGCCAGCTCACCGCCCCTGGTGCAGGGGGGGATCCTGGGCGAGCAGTACTTC CASSPPLVQGGILGEQYF
NA TRBJ2-5 14 NA TRBV6-1 TGTGCCAGCAGCCGGGCACCAAAAGGGGAGACCCAGTACTTC CASSRAPKGETQYF
NA TRBJ1-2 13 NA TRBV19 TGTGCCAGTAGTATGATCACAGGCTATGGCTACACCTTC CASSMITGYGYTF
NA TRBJ2-1 13 TRBD2 TRBV7-9 TGTGCCAGCAGCCCGATAACTAGCGATGAGCAGTTCTTC CASSPITSDEQFF
NA TRBJ1-1 15 TRBD1 TRBV28 TGTGCCAGCAGTACCTCCGGGACAGGGCTTTCAGAAGCTTTCTTT CASSTSGTGLSEAFF
NA TRBJ2-7 16 NA TRBV15 TGTGCCACCAGCAGAGCGGTGGGGACGGGGCGAGGGCAGCAGTACTTC CATSRAVGTGRGQQYF
NA TRBJ2-2 11 NA TRBV11-2 TGTGCCAGCAACCAACATCCGAAGCTGTTTTTT CASNQHPKLFF
NA TRBJ2-3 12 NA TRBV5-1 TGCGCCAGCAGCCCCCGGGGCCGTACGCAGTATTTT CASSPRGRTQYF
NA TRBJ1-2 13 NA TRBV7-2 TGTGCCAGCAGCCCTACCCTCAGGGCAAGCTACACCTTC CASSPTLRASYTF
NA TRBJ1-5 14 NA TRBV28 TGTGCCAGCAGTTTAACGATCTCCAATCAGCCCCAGCATTTT CASSLTISNQPQHF
NA TRBJ2-1 13 NA TRBV2 TGTGCCAGCAGGAAGGCAGGGAACAATGAGCAGTTCTTC CASRKAGNNEQFF
NA TRBJ2-2 13 TRBD2 TRBV29-1 TGCAGCGCACAGGTGGGGGGGACCGGGGAGCTGTTTTTT CSAQVGGTGELFF
NA TRBJ1-2 14 TRBD1 TRBV19 TGTGCCAGTAGTATTCAGGGGGCCTTATATGGCTACACCTTC CASSIQGALYGYTF
NA TRBJ2-7 14 NA TRBV25-1 TGTGCCAGCAGTGAATTTTCGGGTTCCTACGAGCAGTACTTC CASSEFSGSYEQYF
few TRBJ1-5 15 TRBD1 TRBV2 TGTGCCAGCAGCGATCGGACAGGGGGCAATCAGCCCCAGCATTTT CASSDRTGGNQPQHF
NA TRBJ1-1 12 NA TRBV5-1 TGCGCCAGCAGAAGAGCGAACACTGAAGCTTTCTTT CASRRANTEAFF
NA TRBJ1-3 17 TRBD1 TRBV5-1 TGCGCCAGCAGGAGGACCTTGGGACAGATGTCTGGAAACACCATATATTTT CASRRTLGQMSGNTIYF
NA TRBJ1-5 16 NA TRBV9 TGTGCCAGCAGCCCTGGGACACCGTCGGGCAATCAGCCCCAGCATTTT CASSPGTPSGNQPQHF
once TRBJ1-2 11 NA TRBV28 TGTGCCAGCAGTTGGGGGGATGGCTACACCTTC CASSWGDGYTF
once TRBJ2-1 16 TRBD2 TRBV5-1 TGCGCCAGCAGACCAGTAGTCCTAGCGGAGCGCAATGAGCAGTTCTTC CASRPVVLAERNEQFF
NA TRBJ2-7 15 NA TRBV9 TGTGCCAGCAGCCCTCGGTGGGGGTCCCCTTACGAGCAGTACTTC CASSPRWGSPYEQYF
NA TRBJ2-3 15 NA TRBV7-2 TGTGCCAGCAGCTTAGCGTCGGGGAGCACAGATACGCAGTATTTT CASSLASGSTDTQYF
NA TRBJ2-7 13 TRBD1 TRBV6-5 TGTGCCACCTCGACAGGGCCCTCCTACGAGCAGTACTTC CATSTGPSYEQYF
NA TRBJ1-5 15 NA TRBV28 TGTGCCAGCAGTTTGGCAGGGATTAGCAATCAGCCCCAGCATTTT CASSLAGISNQPQHF
NA TRBJ2-3 15 NA TRBV6-1 TGTGCCAGCAGTCCTTCTAGGTCAAACACAGATACGCAGTATTTT CASSPSRSNTDTQYF
NA TRBJ2-7 14 NA TRBV28 TGTGCCAGCAGGGAGGGGCAGGGAGTCCTCGAGCAGTACTTC CASREGQGVLEQYF
NA TRBJ1-2 14 TRBD1 TRBV6-1 TGTGCCAGCAGTCTCAGGACAGGGAATAATGGCTACACCTTC CASSLRTGNNGYTF
NA TRBJ2-6 15 NA TRBV19 TGTGCCAGTAGCATTACAGGGACTGGGGCCAACGTCCTGACTTTC CASSITGTGANVLTF
NA TRBJ2-1 15 NA TRBV9 TGTGCCAGCAGCGTGGACGGACCTACCTCTAATGAGCAGTTCTTC CASSVDGPTSNEQFF
NA TRBJ2-7 13 NA TRBV6-1 TGTGCCAGCGATAAGGACGCCCGCTACGAGCAGTACTTC CASDKDARYEQYF
NA TRBJ1-2 15 NA TRBV11-2 TGTGCCAGCAGCTTTTCGGCGTGGGGGGACTATGGCTACACCTTC CASSFSAWGDYGYTF
once TRBJ2-1 13 TRBD1 TRBV10-3 TGTGCCATCGCGAGGACAGGGGGCAATGAGCAGTTCTTC CAIARTGGNEQFF
once TRBJ2-2 15 TRBD2 TRBV2 TGTGCCAGCAGCCGACTAGCGGGAGCCACCGGGGAGCTGTTTTTT CASSRLAGATGELFF
NA TRBJ1-2 14 TRBD1 TRBV5-1 TGCGCCAGCAGGGGGGACAGGGTGTCTTCAAGCTACACCTTC CASRGDRVSSSYTF
NA TRBJ1-1 16 NA TRBV9 TGTGCCAGCAGCGTAGCCGTTGGACACCCTAACACTGAAGCTTTCTTT CASSVAVGHPNTEAFF
NA TRBJ2-7 15 NA TRBV18 TGTGCCAGCTCACCGGTCGACGGAGCCTCCTACGAGCAGTACTTC CASSPVDGASYEQYF
NA TRBJ1-3 15 NA TRBV7-9 TGTGCCAGCAGCTTAGAGAACTTGTCGGGAAACACCATATATTTT CASSLENLSGNTIYF